The source of this TCR beta chain is a study of T-cell memory formation after mild COVID-19. Points from the study as a whole: That cross-reactive memory joined was suggested by some responding clones appearing in pre-infection memory.

One entry per CDR3 protein results from TCRdb running MiXCR on the 5' RACE reads. The sample has around 340,000 distinct CDR3 sequences, approximately 15% seen once. Note on this clonotype: Its antigen is still unknown.

The source of this sequence is a man aged 18-30 years who had mild COVID-19 (a few samples of this study predate the infection). Cell type and time point are not known. Sequenced input: PBMCs or a T cell subset sorted from them (not recorded which).

Here the CDR3 DNA reads TGTGCCAGCAGTGTTGAGTACACCGGGGAGCTGTTTTTT. Protein: CASSVEYTGELFF. The V and J genes are TRBV2 and TRBJ2-2, with D hard to call. The CDR3 is 13 amino acids. The V end lost 4 bases, the J end lost 3 bases, and 6 bases lay between the germline ends. Germline-derived CDR1 and CDR2 are SNHLY and FYNNEI.